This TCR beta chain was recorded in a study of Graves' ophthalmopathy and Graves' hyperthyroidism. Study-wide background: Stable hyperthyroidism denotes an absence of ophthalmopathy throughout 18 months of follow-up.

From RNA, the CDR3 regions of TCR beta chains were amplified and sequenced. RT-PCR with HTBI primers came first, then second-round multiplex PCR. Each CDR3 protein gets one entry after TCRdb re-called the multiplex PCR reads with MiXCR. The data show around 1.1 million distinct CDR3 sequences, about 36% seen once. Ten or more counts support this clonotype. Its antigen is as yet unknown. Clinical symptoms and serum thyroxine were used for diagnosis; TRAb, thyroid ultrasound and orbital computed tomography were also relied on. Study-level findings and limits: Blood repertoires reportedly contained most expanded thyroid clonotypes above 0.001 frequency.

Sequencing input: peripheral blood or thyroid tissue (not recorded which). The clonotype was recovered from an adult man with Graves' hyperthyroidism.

CDR3: CASSATGWGKPQHF. The CDR3 DNA reads as TGTGCCAGCAGCGCTACAGGGTGGGGTAAGCCCCAGCATTTT. V usage is TRBV9 and J usage is TRBJ1-5; possible D gene TRBD1, 6 bases. CDR1 and CDR2 from the germline V gene are SGDLS and YYNGEE. The CDR3 loop spans 14 amino acids. V dropped 3 bases and J dropped 8 bases, with 15 bases sitting between them.